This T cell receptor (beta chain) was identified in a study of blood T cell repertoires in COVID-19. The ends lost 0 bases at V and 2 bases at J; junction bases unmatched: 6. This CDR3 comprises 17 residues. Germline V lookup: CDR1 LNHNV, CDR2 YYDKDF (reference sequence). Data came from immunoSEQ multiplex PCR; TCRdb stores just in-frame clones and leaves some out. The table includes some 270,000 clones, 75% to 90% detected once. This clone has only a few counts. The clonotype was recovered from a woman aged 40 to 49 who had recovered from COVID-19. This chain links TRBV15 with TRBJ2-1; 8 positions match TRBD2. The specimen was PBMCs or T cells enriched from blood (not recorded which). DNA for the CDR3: TGTGCCACCAGCAGAGAGTCTAGCGGGCTCGCCTACAATGAGCAGTTCTTC. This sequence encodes CATSRESSGLAYNEQFF.